This entry describes one T cell receptor beta chain. The specificity of this receptor is unknown. No base-level quality is on record; no much larger clone is a single base apart. From the cysteine up to the phenylalanine, the CDR3 has a length of 15 residues. The retained sequence is limited to the CDR3, 45 bases, with the frame set at the first base. Trimming leaves V shorter by 3 bases and J shorter by 4 bases, with the junction holding 1 base beyond the gene matches. Sequenced using an Illumina NovaSeq 6000. Using 5'RACE with constant-segment primers, TCRalpha and TCRbeta cDNA libraries were constructed, with sample barcodes and unique molecular identifiers added in the process. Trizol reagent was used to extract RNA from every sample. Libraries were amplified in two PCR steps, with a second sample barcode and Illumina TruSeq adapters added in the second step. Sequencing of the libraries was done on an Illumina NovaSeq, producing 2 x 150 bp paired-end reads. The study's own analysis went as follows. With migec v1.2.7, reads were demultiplexed and then collapsed into UMI-guided consensus sequences. Using mixcr v2.1.11, the UMI consensuses were aligned to TRA and TRB V and J templates and assembled into clonotypes. Expanded or contracted clonotypes were those called significant by both edgeR and NoisET, with noise models trained on biological replicates. For edgeR calls, the thresholds were a false discovery rate-adjusted p below 0.01 and a log2 fold-change of 1. As an exploratory analysis of dynamics, max-normalized trajectories of the 1000 most abundant clonotypes were examined with PCA combined with hierarchical clustering. Each responding clone was given a CD4 or CD8 phenotype based on the CD4+ and CD8+ repertoires, which had been sequenced separately. The public reads were reprocessed in TCRdb via fastp at Q25 and MiXCR, keeping in-frame beta chains. Rows are combined by CDR3 protein, so each entry shows the most common genes and DNA. These V and J calls are TCRdb output, not the study's own analysis. Within this sample are approximately 150,000 distinct CDR3 sequences, with about 19% of them counted one time only. The ten biggest clones cover approximately 2.3% of the sample.

These data belong to a study of T-cell memory formation after mild COVID-19 (dated by TCRdb to the early 2020s). Context from the whole study: TCR sequence clusters from the two donors were found to be largely donor specific. In a couple of donors, T-cell clones that expanded and contracted after mild COVID-19 were tracked by sequencing TCRalpha and TCRbeta repertoires over time. Two young, previously healthy adult volunteers made up the cohort, one male and one female. The research as a whole found: SARS-CoV-2 specificity of the second-wave clones peaking on day 37 was not confirmed. Contracting CD4+ clones were found mainly in CM and EM memory subsets, while CD8+ clones were enriched in EMRA. Some responding clones were detected in pre-infection memory, suggesting pre-existing cross-reactive memory T cells joined the SARS-CoV-2 response. From day 15 to 85, contracting clones showed balanced CD4/CD8 phenotypes, whereas a second wave of clones that expanded from day 15 to 37 leaned towards CD4+. Only a couple of mild cases were covered by the study, and larger cohorts that include severe cases with pre-infection samples were considered necessary.

Ficoll-Paque density gradient centrifugation was used to isolate PBMCs. The sequence joins TRBV12-3 or TRBV12-4 to TRBJ2-3, and 13 bases in between align with TRBD2. The specimen was PBMCs or a T cell subset sorted from them (not recorded which). This TCR derives from an adult woman who had mild COVID-19 (a few samples of this study predate the infection). The sample titles of this study are shuffled in the database, so cell type and time point are left out; the donor was told from shared clones. The DNA is TGTGCCAGCAGTTTGACTAGCGGGAGGCCAGATACGCAGTATTTT. Its coded protein is CASSLTSGRPDTQYF.